What follows are 27 T cell receptor beta chains derived from one specimen sequenced in a study of PD-1 blockade in classical Hodgkin lymphoma. Sequenced by immunoSEQ multiplex PCR; TCRdb stores in-frame clones only, minus some. Among over 10,000 clones, around 80% were seen once, and the ten largest hold roughly 25%. Every patient relapsed after autologous stem cell transplantation, and brentuximab vedotin exposure varied. The sequenced sample was peripheral blood mononuclear cells (PBMCs), obtained at baseline. The origin of the receptors is a human donor with classical Hodgkin lymphoma.

The chain is built from TRBV2 and TRBJ1-2, with D possibly matching TRBD1 (6 bases). This CDR3 comprises 14 residues. Germline V gene data show CDR1 as SNHLY and CDR2 as FYNNEI. V was pared by 9 bases and J by 4 bases, with 18 bases between. DNA for the CDR3: TGTGCCAGTACCACGACGACAGGATTCTATGGCTACACCTTC. This encodes CASTTTTGFYGYTF.

The chain is built from TRBV6-1 and TRBJ2-1, with TRBD2 as a possible D gene (7 bases). The CDR3 sequence is 14 residues long. Germline V gene lookup returns CDR1 MNHNS and CDR2 SASEGT. The germline V and J ends were trimmed by 5 bases and 6 bases, with 14 bases remaining between them. In nucleotides, the CDR3 is TGTGCCAGCAGTCGAGGGGGGGTAGTCAATGAGCAGTTCTTC. Its protein is CASSRGGVVNEQFF.

This clone was detected a few times. This chain joins TRBV6-1 and TRBJ2-7; 7 nucleotides align to TRBD2. The germline V gene has CDR1 MNHNS and CDR2 SASEGT. The CDR3 sequence is 15 residues long. V shed 6 bases, J shed 9 bases, and the junction held 17 bases outside the gene matches. The CDR3 DNA is TGTGCCAGCAGCTCCGGGCTAGCGGACGCCTCGGTGCAGTACTTC. Amino acid sequence: CASSSGLADASVQYF.

The J gene is TRBJ2-5, the V gene TRBV20-1; a possible D gene is TRBD2 (5 bases). Germline V gene data show CDR1 as DFQATT and CDR2 as SNEGSKA (reference sequence). The CDR3 has 11 residues. Trimming pared 5 bases from V and 5 bases from J, leaving 9 bases between. CDR3 loop: CSAVPGETQYF. The CDR3 DNA reads as TGCAGTGCTGTCCCGGGGGAGACCCAGTACTTC.

The chain links TRBV27 to TRBJ1-5, with D hard to call. CDR3 length: 13 amino acids. Deletions cut 6 bases from V and 6 bases from J, with 12 bases between. CDR1 and CDR2 from the germline V gene are MNHEY and SMNVEV (reference sequence). CDR3 bases: TGTGCCAGCAGCCTCCGGGAAAGTCAGCCCCAGCATTTT. Protein product: CASSLRESQPQHF.

The gene calls are TRBV4-1 and TRBJ2-5; no firm D call. V was trimmed by 0 bases and J by 2 bases, leaving 16 bases between them. The CDR3 is 17 amino acids. Looked up from germline, CDR1 is MGHRA and CDR2 is YSYEKL. CDR3 protein: CASSQDPPFGVQETQYF. CDR3 nucleotide sequence: TGCGCCAGCAGCCAAGATCCCCCCTTTGGGGTTCAAGAGACCCAGTACTTC.

This clone was found a few times. The rearrangement uses TRBV11-2 and TRBJ1-4; no reliable D call. Germline V gene sequence: CDR1 SGHAT, CDR2 FQNNGV. With 3 bases removed from V and 7 bases from J, the gap between germline ends came to 15 bases. The CDR3 is made up of 15 amino acids. The CDR3 protein is CASSLSTSRVEKLFF. The DNA for the CDR3 is TGTGCCAGCAGCTTGAGCACCTCGAGGGTTGAAAAACTGTTTTTT.

This clone has just a few counts. CDR3 nucleotides: TGTGCCAGCAGTTACGATCCGAGTGTCGGGGCCGGGGAGCTGTTTTTT. Encoded protein: CASSYDPSVGAGELFF. The genes are TRBV6-6 and TRBJ2-2; D is perhaps TRBD2 (5 bases). The CDR3 sequence is 16 residues long. Trimming removed 2 bases at V and 6 bases at J, with 16 bases between. CDR1 and CDR2 from the germline V gene are MNHNY and SVGAGI (reference sequence).

The chain employs TRBV6-5 and TRBJ1-1, with 7 positions matching TRBD1. Trimming took 6 bases from V and 4 from J; bases not matched to a gene: 8. The germline CDR1 and CDR2 sequences are MNHEY and SVGAGI. This CDR3 has 14 residues. CDR3 sequence: CASSRGGEVTEAFF. In DNA form, the CDR3 reads TGTGCCAGCAGCCGAGGGGGCGAGGTCACTGAAGCTTTCTTT.

This clone appeared a few times. This rearrangement joins TRBV7-8 to TRBJ2-7; TRBD2 matches at 9 bases. CDR1 and CDR2 from the germline V gene are SGHVS and FQNEAQ. The CDR3 totals 18 residues. V shed 2 bases, J shed 3 bases, and the junction held 14 bases outside the gene matches. Written as DNA, the CDR3 is TGTGCCAGCAGCTTAACCACTAGCGGGCCACCATCATACTACGAGCAGTACTTC. The encoded protein is CASSLTTSGPPSYYEQYF.

The V call is TRBV30, the J call TRBJ1-3, with a weak D call TRBD1 (6 bases). The CDR3 is made up of 17 amino acids. The V and J ends lost 1 base and 0 bases respectively, with 16 bases between them. Germline CDR1 and CDR2: GTSNPN and SVGIG (reference sequence). The CDR3 DNA reads TGTGCCTGGAGTGGGCGATGGGGGCCCACCTCTGGAAACACCATATATTTT. Protein: CAWSGRWGPTSGNTIYF.

CDR3 nucleotides: TGTGCCAGCAGCCAAGGCGGGGACTGGAGGTCGCCCGAGCAGTACTTC. It translates to CASSQGGDWRSPEQYF. The rearrangement links TRBV14 to TRBJ2-7; possibly TRBD2 for D (6 bases). The CDR3 length is 16 residues. Trimming left V 1 base short and J 6 bases short, with 19 bases between. Germline V gene data show CDR1 as SGHDN and CDR2 as FVKESK.

The chain joins TRBV6-6 to TRBJ1-2, with a weak D call TRBD1 (6 bases). The V end lost 0 bases, the J end lost 8 bases, and 16 bases lay between the germline ends. Germline assignment: CDR1 MNHNY and CDR2 SVGAGI (reference sequence). The CDR3 is 15 residues long. CDR3: CASSYSIFSGVGYTF. CDR3 nucleotide sequence: TGTGCCAGCAGTTACTCGATTTTTTCAGGGGTCGGCTACACCTTC.

The chain uses TRBV7-3 and TRBJ1-6; D gene ambiguous. Trimming shortened V by 6 bases and J by 6 bases, and 9 bases separated the two germline ends. The CDR3 runs to 13 residues. Germline CDR1 and CDR2: SGHTA and FQGTGA. CDR3 protein: CASSRDFNSPLHF. CDR3 bases: TGTGCCAGCAGTCGAGACTTTAATTCACCCCTCCACTTT.

CDR3 DNA sequence: TGTGCCAGCAGTTCAGGGAGTCCTGGGGAGCTGTTTTTT. It yields the protein CASSSGSPGELFF. The V call is TRBV27, the J call TRBJ2-2; the D gene could be TRBD1 or TRBD2 (5 bases each). The CDR3 contains 13 residues. Deletions cut 4 bases from V and 8 bases from J, with 11 bases between. The germline V gene has CDR1 MNHEY and CDR2 SMNVEV (reference sequence).

V gene TRBV27 combines with J gene TRBJ1-5; tentatively, D is TRBD1 (5 bases). This CDR3 region has 15 residues. V was clipped by 6 bases and J by 11 bases, with 23 bases between them. Germline V lookup: CDR1 MNHEY, CDR2 SMNVEV (reference sequence). This CDR3 reads CASSPERGPGGAQHF. For the CDR3, the DNA is TGTGCCAGCAGCCCCGAGAGGGGCCCTGGGGGAGCCCAGCATTTT.

This clone was seen only once. The V gene is TRBV7-9, the J gene TRBJ2-7; D call uncertain. This CDR3 has 14 residues. Germline V gene sequence: CDR1 SEHNR, CDR2 FQNEAQ (reference sequence). Trimming cost V 3 bases and J 0 bases, with 9 bases left between them. CDR3 sequence: CASSFHGSSYEQYF. CDR3 sequence (DNA): TGTGCCAGCAGCTTCCATGGCAGCTCCTACGAGCAGTACTTC.

This clone was found a few times. CDR3 amino acids: CASSLGGGRGAYNEQFF. Here the CDR3 DNA reads TGTGCCAGCAGCTTAGGAGGCGGGAGAGGGGCCTACAATGAGCAGTTCTTC. This chain links TRBV7-9 with TRBJ2-1; 7 bases are a match to TRBD2. From germline, CDR1 is SEHNR and CDR2 FQNEAQ (reference sequence). The CDR3 is 17 amino acids. Trimming took 1 base from V and 2 from J; bases not matched to a gene: 8.

The CDR3 protein is CASSQSGTEKLFF. CDR3 bases: TGTGCCAGCAGTCAGTCGGGGACTGAAAAACTGTTTTTT. This sequence joins TRBV28 and TRBJ1-4; D perhaps matches TRBD1 (5 bases). V lost 5 bases, J lost 7 bases, and 11 bases lay in between. This CDR3 has 13 residues. Per germline, CDR1 MDHEN and CDR2 SYDVKM.

The chain joins TRBV18 to TRBJ2-7; maybe TRBD1 (6 bases). Deletions cut 2 bases from V and 5 bases from J, with 13 bases between. This CDR3 comprises 14 residues. From germline, CDR1 is KGHSH and CDR2 LQKENI. CDR3 nucleotide sequence: TGTGCCAGCTCACCAACCAGGGACACCCACGAGCAGTACTTC. Translating gives CASSPTRDTHEQYF.

V is TRBV4-1 and J is TRBJ2-4, with D unclear. The CDR3 consists of 21 residues. Germline V CDR1 and CDR2: MGHRA, YSYEKL. V was cut by 0 bases and J by 2 bases, with 26 bases left in between. CDR3 amino acids: CASSQDQRLLSTHPPKNIQYF. As DNA, the CDR3 is TGCGCCAGCAGCCAAGACCAAAGGCTATTATCGACCCACCCTCCCAAAAACATTCAGTACTTC.

The chain has TRBV25-1 and TRBJ2-7; 11 nucleotides align to TRBD2. J was trimmed by 3 bases and V by 6 bases; bases with no gene match: 4. CDR3 length: 14 residues. Germline V gene data show CDR1 as MGHDK and CDR2 as SYGVNS. CDR3 sequence: CASRPSGRLYEQYF. The CDR3 nucleotides are TGTGCCAGCAGACCTAGCGGGAGGCTCTACGAGCAGTACTTC.

The gene calls are TRBV6-1 and TRBJ1-5; D not certain. The CDR3 is 17 amino acids. Germline-derived CDR1 and CDR2 are MNHNS and SASEGT. V was shortened by 1 base and J by 3 bases, with 16 bases between the two germline ends. The CDR3 DNA follows: TGTGCCAGCAGTGAAGGTTCCTGGCCAGGAGTCAATCAGCCCCAGCATTTT. This encodes CASSEGSWPGVNQPQHF.

The rearrangement links TRBV6-1 to TRBJ2-1; 7 positions agree with TRBD2. The V gene's germline CDR1 is MNHNS and CDR2 SASEGT. V shed 6 bases and J 2 bases; nucleotides not matched to a gene: 7. There are 15 residues in the CDR3. CDR3 loop: CASSGIAGTYNEQFF. The DNA of the CDR3 is TGTGCCAGCAGCGGGATAGCGGGTACCTACAATGAGCAGTTCTTC.

This clone appeared a few times. CDR3 amino acids: CASSYSRGQPQHF. DNA for the CDR3: TGTGCCAGCAGTTACTCTCGGGGTCAGCCCCAGCATTTT. The rearrangement joins TRBV6-5 to TRBJ1-5; no clear D gene. Germline V CDR1 and CDR2: MNHEY, SVGAGI. Trimming pared 0 bases from V and 6 bases from J, leaving 6 bases between. The CDR3 runs 13 residues.

The chain uses TRBV5-5 and TRBJ1-1; D is undetermined. Trimming left V 0 bases short and J 0 bases short, with 3 bases between. Germline V gene data show CDR1 as SGHKS and CDR2 as YYEKEE (reference sequence). The length of the CDR3 is 13 residues. The CDR3 spells CASSLGVNTEAFF. The DNA of the CDR3 is TGTGCCAGCAGCTTGGGAGTGAACACTGAAGCTTTCTTT. Together with reference TRBV5-5 and TRBJ1-1, the CDR3 gives the full variable domain: DAGVTQSPTHLIKTRGQQVTLRCSPISGHKSVSWYQQVLGQGPQFIFQYYEKEERGRGNFPDRFSARQFPNYSSELNVNALLLGDSALYLCASSLGVNTEAFFGQGTRLTVV.

DNA of the CDR3: TGTGCCAGCAGGGGACGGACCAACACTGAAGCTTTCTTT. Amino acid sequence: CASRGRTNTEAFF. The chain links TRBV6-1 to TRBJ1-1, with D perhaps matching TRBD1 (5 bases). Germline CDR1 reads MNHNS; CDR2 reads SASEGT. V lost 6 bases and J lost 2, with 10 bases in between. The length of the CDR3 is 13 residues.